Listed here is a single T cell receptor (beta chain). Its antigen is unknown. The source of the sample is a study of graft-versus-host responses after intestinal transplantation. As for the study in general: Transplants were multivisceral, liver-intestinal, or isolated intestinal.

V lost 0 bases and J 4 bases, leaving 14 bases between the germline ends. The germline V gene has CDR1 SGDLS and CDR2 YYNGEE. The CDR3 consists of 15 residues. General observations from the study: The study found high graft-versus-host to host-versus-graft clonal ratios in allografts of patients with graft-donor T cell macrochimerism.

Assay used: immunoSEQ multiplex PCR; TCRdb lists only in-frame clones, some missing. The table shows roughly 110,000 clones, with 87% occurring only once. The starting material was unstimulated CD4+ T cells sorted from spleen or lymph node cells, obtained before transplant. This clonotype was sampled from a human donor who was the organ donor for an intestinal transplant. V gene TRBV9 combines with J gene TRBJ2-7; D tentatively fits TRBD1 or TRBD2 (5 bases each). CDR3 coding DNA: TGTGCCAGCAGCGTAGGCCGTGGGGGTTTTTACGAGCAGTACTTC. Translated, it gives CASSVGRGGFYEQYF. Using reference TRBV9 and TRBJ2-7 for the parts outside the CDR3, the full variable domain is DSGVTQTPKHLITATGQRVTLRCSPRSGDLSVYWYQQSLDQGLQFLIQYYNGEERAKGNILERFSAQQFPDLHSELNLSSLELGDSALYFCASSVGRGGFYEQYFGPGTRLTVT.